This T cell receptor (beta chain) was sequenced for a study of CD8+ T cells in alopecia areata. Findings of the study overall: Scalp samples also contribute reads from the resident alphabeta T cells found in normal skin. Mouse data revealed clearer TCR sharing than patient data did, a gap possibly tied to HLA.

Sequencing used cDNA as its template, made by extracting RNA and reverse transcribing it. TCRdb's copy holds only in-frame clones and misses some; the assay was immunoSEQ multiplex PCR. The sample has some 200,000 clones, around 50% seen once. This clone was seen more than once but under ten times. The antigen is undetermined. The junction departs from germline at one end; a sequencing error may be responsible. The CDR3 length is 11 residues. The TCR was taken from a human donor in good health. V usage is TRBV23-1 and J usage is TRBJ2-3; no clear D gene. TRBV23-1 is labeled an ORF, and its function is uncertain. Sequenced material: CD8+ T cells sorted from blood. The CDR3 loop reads CTRWCTDTQYF. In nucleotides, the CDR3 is TGCACCAGATGGTGCACAGATACGCAGTATTTT.